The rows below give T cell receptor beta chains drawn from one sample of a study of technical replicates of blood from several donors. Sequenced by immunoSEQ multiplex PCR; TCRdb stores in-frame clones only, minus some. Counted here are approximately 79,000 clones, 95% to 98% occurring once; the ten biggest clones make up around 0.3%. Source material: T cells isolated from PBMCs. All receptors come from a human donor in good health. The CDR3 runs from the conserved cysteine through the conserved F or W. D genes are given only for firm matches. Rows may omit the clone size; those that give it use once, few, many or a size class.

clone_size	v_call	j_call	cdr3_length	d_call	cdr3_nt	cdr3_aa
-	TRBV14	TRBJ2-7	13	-	TGTGCCAGCAGCCCTAGGACAGCCTACGAGCAGTACTTC	CASSPRTAYEQYF
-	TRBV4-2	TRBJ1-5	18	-	TGTGCCAGCTCTCGGACAAATTTAAGGGGCTATAGCAATCAGCCCCAGCATTTT	CASSRTNLRGYSNQPQHF
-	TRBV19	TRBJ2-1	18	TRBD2	TGTGCCAGTATTAGGAAGATAGCGGGAGTAATGGGGTGGCATGAGCAGTTCTTC	CASIRKIAGVMGWHEQFF
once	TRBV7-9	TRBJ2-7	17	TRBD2	TGTGCCAGCAGCGGTGGGACTAGCGCCCAGGGTGCCTACGAGCAGTACTTC	CASSGGTSAQGAYEQYF
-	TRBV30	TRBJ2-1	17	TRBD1	TGTGCCTGGAGTGTAGGGACAGGGGGTGAAATGGGCAATGAGCAGTTCTTC	CAWSVGTGGEMGNEQFF
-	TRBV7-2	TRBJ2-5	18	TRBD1	TGTGCCAGCAGCTTAACCCCACGGACAGGGGGGCTCAGGGAGACCCAGTACTTC	CASSLTPRTGGLRETQYF
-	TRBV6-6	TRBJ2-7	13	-	TGTGCCAGCAGTTACTCACCGTCCTACGAGCAGTACTTC	CASSYSPSYEQYF
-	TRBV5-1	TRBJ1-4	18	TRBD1	TGCGCCAGCAGCTTGGGGCGACAGGGGGTTGGGGCTAATGAAAAACTGTTTTTT	CASSLGRQGVGANEKLFF
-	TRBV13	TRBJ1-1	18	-	TGTGCCAGCAGCTTAGAGGGGTCAGGGGTCATGTGGAACACTGAAGCTTTCTTT	CASSLEGSGVMWNTEAFF
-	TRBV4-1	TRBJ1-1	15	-	TGCGCCAGCAGCCAAGATCCAGGGTCAGGGACTGAAGCTTTCTTT	CASSQDPGSGTEAFF
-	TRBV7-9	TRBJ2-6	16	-	TGTGCCAGCAGCAATTACGGGGTTCCTGGGGCCAACGTCCTGACTTTC	CASSNYGVPGANVLTF
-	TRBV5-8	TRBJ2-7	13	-	TGTGCCAGCAAGGGCAGGGGCGTCTACGAGCAGTACTTC	CASKGRGVYEQYF
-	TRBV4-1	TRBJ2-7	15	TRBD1	TGCGCCAGCAGCCAAGGGACAGGGGGTCAGTACGAGCAGTACTTC	CASSQGTGGQYEQYF
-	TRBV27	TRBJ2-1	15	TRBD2	TGTGCCAGCAGTGGACTAGCGGGAGCCTTCGATGAGCAGTTCTTC	CASSGLAGAFDEQFF
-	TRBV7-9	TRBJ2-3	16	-	TGTGCCAGCAGCTTAGGAGTGGGAGAGGGCACAGATACGCAGTATTTT	CASSLGVGEGTDTQYF
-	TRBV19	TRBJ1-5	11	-	TGTGCCAGTCAGACAGCAGGGCCCCAGCATTTT	CASQTAGPQHF
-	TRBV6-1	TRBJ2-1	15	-	TGTGCCGTTGGCCAGGGAATGGCTAGTTTCAATGAGCAGTTCTTC	CAVGQGMASFNEQFF
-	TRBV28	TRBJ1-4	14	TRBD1	TGTGCCAGCAGTTTAAGGACAGGGAAAAGGGTGCTGTTTTTT	CASSLRTGKRVLFF
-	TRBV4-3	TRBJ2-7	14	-	TGCGCCAGCAGCCGCTTACAGGGATCCTACGAGCAGTACTTC	CASSRLQGSYEQYF
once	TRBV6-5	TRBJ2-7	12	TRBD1	TGTGCCAGCAGTTACACAGGGGAGGAGCAGTACTTC	CASSYTGEEQYF
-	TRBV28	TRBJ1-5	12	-	TGTGCCAGCAGTCAGCAGGTTCAGCCCCAGCATTTT	CASSQQVQPQHF
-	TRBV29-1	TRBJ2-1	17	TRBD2	TGCAGCGTTGAATCACTAGCGGGTACCCTCTCCTACAATGAGCAGTTCTTC	CSVESLAGTLSYNEQFF
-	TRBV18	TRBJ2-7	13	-	TGTGCCAGCTCAATGGACTCCTCCTACGAGCAGTACTTC	CASSMDSSYEQYF
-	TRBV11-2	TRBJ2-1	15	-	TGTGCCAGCAGCTTAGGACAGGCTGATTTCAATGAGCAGTTCTTC	CASSLGQADFNEQFF
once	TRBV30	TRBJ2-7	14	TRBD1	TGTGCCTGGAGTGTTTCGACAGGGGATGGCGAGCAGTACTTC	CAWSVSTGDGEQYF
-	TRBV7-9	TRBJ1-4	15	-	TGTGCCAGCAGCCCCGGCAGACAGGAGAATGAAAAACTGTTTTTT	CASSPGRQENEKLFF
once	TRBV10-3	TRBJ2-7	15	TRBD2	TGTGCCATCAGGCAGACTAGCGGGGAGTCCTACGAGCAGTACTTC	CAIRQTSGESYEQYF
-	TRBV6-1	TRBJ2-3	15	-	TGTGCCAGCAGTGAAGCGCCTAGCGCCACAGATACGCAGTATTTT	CASSEAPSATDTQYF
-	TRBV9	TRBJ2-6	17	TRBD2	TGTGCCAGCAGCCTCGCGGGGGGCGGCTCTGGGGCCAACGTCCTGACTTTC	CASSLAGGGSGANVLTF
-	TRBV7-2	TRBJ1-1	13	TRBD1	TGTGCCAGCAGCTTAGATGGGACAGGGGAAGCTTTCTTT	CASSLDGTGEAFF
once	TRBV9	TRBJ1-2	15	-	TGTGCCAGCAGCGTAAGCGGGGGAACTCTCGATGGCTACACCTTC	CASSVSGGTLDGYTF
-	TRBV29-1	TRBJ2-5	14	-	TGCAGCGTTGAAACCAGCGGAATACAAGAGACCCAGTACTTC	CSVETSGIQETQYF
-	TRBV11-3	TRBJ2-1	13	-	TGTGCCAGCAGCTTAGGTCCAGACTTGGAGCAGTTCTTC	CASSLGPDLEQFF
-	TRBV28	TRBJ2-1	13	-	TGTGCCAGCAGTCCTCACAAGAGCGATGAGCAGTTCTTC	CASSPHKSDEQFF
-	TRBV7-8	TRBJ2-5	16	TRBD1	TGTGCCAGCAGCTCCCTCCGGACAGGGGTCTACGAGACCCAGTACTTC	CASSSLRTGVYETQYF
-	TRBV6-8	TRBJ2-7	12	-	TGTGCCAGCAGGCAGACATACTCGAGGCAGTACTTC	CASRQTYSRQYF
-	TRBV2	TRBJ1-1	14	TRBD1	TGTGCCAGCAGTTGGGACAGGGGGCCGATAGTAGCTTTCTTT	CASSWDRGPIVAFF
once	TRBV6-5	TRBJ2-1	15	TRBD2	TGTGCCAGCACCCGAGGGACTATCGACTACAATGAGCAGTTCTTC	CASTRGTIDYNEQFF
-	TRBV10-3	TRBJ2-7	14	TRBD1	TGTGCCATCAGTGAGTCTCAGGGGGCCTACGAGCAGTACTTC	CAISESQGAYEQYF
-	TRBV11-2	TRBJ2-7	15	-	TGTGCCAGCAGCTTAGAGGGGAGCGGCACCGTCGGGGAGTACTTC	CASSLEGSGTVGEYF
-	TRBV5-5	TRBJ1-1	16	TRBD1	TGTGCCAGCAGCCTGGGACAGACGACGAGACTTTTTGAAGCTTTCTTT	CASSLGQTTRLFEAFF
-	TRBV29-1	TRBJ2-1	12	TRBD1	TGCAGCGTTGAGTCAGGGGGCTATGAGCAGTTCTTC	CSVESGGYEQFF